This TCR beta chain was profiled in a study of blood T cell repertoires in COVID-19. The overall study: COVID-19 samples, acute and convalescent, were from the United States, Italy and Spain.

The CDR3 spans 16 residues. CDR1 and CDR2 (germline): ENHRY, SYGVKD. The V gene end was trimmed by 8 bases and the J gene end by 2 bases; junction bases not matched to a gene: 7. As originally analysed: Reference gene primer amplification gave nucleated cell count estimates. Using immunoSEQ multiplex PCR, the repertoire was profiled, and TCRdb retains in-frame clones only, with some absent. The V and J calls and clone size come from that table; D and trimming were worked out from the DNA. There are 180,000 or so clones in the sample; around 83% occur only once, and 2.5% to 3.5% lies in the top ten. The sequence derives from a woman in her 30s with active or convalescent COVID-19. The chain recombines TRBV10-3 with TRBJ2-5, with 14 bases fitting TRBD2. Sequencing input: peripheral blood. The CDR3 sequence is CAIGLAGGTLQETQYF. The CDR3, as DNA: TGTGCCATCGGACTAGCGGGGGGTACCCTTCAAGAGACCCAGTACTTC.